A selection of T cell receptor beta chains follows, all from one sample in a study of regulatory T cells in long-lasting Graves disease. Each CDR3 protein gets one entry after TCRdb re-called the multiplex PCR reads with MiXCR. Here the sample spans 360,000 or so distinct CDR3 sequences, over 15% being singletons. These data are also associated with another study on T cells in Graves' hyperthyroidism and ophthalmopathy.

The source was peripheral blood mononuclear cells (PBMCs), collected at new diagnosis, from a patient treated with antithyroid drugs. Receptors were obtained from a middle-aged man with Graves disease. The CDR3 runs from the conserved cysteine through the conserved F or W. The D gene is left open where the match is weak. A row's size may be missing; if present it is once, few, many or a size class.

clone size	D gene	V gene	J gene	CDR3 DNA	CDR3 protein
many	-	TRBV28	TRBJ1-1	TGTGCCAGCAGTTTAAGCCAGGACACTGAAGCTTTCTTT	CASSLSQDTEAFF
many	-	TRBV28	TRBJ2-7	TGTGCCAGCAGCTCTTTTGGGAACGAGCAGTACTTC	CASSSFGNEQYF
many	-	TRBV18	TRBJ1-5	TGTGCCAGCTCTCGAAACGACAGAGGCAATCAGCCCCAGCATTTT	CASSRNDRGNQPQHF
many	-	TRBV5-1	TRBJ1-1	TGCGCCAGCATATCCCCGGGGAACACTGAAGCTTTCTTT	CASISPGNTEAFF
many	-	TRBV11-2	TRBJ2-7	TGTGCCAGCAGCGTAGGACAGTTTGAATACGAGCAGTACTTC	CASSVGQFEYEQYF
-	-	TRBV2	TRBJ2-1	TGTGCTATCAAAGGGGCCTCCTCCTACAATGAGCAGTTCTTC	CAIKGASSYNEQFF
many	-	TRBV27	TRBJ1-5	TGTGCCAGCACCCAAAGTCCAGGGTACCAGCCCCAGCATTTT	CASTQSPGYQPQHF
many	TRBD2	TRBV7-2	TRBJ2-3	TGTGCCAGCAGCCTTCCCCCGGGGGGTACGCAGTATTTT	CASSLPPGGTQYF
few	-	TRBV20-1	TRBJ1-2	TGCAGTGCTAGAGATCAAGGAGATGGCTACACCTTC	CSARDQGDGYTF
many	TRBD1	TRBV10-3	TRBJ2-1	TGTGCCATCAACCAGGGGGAGATGTACAATGAGCAGTTCTTC	CAINQGEMYNEQFF
-	-	TRBV10-3	TRBJ2-6	TGTGCCATCAGTGAGTCGACGGTGGGGGCTGGGGCCAACGTCCTGACTTTC	CAISESTVGAGANVLTF
few	-	TRBV3-1	TRBJ2-5	TGTGCCAGCCTCGATATTACGGGGAACCAAGAGACCCAGTACTTC	CASLDITGNQETQYF
many	TRBD2	TRBV2	TRBJ2-5	TGTGCCAGCACCCGGGCCTTTAGCGGGGGCGCGGAGACCCAGTACTTC	CASTRAFSGGAETQYF
many	-	TRBV20-1	TRBJ1-5	TGCAGTGCCAGCGGGACCGGTAATCAGCCCCAGCATTTT	CSASGTGNQPQHF
few	-	TRBV15	TRBJ1-2	TGTGCCACCAGCAGAGGGGGTGAGGGTGCCTATGGCTACACCTTC	CATSRGGEGAYGYTF
many	-	TRBV2	TRBJ2-5	TGTGCCAGCAGGTGGACAGTTCAAGAGACCCAGTACTTC	CASRWTVQETQYF
few	-	TRBV7-9	TRBJ1-4	TGTGCCAGCACCCCAGGCCGGCTGGGTAATGAAAAACTGTTTTTT	CASTPGRLGNEKLFF
-	-	TRBV18	TRBJ2-2	TGTGCCAGCTCGGAGAGGTTTGGGAACACCGGGGAGCTGTTTTTT	CASSERFGNTGELFF
-	-	TRBV2	TRBJ2-3	TGTGCCAGCAGTGGAGGCAGCAGGGGCACAGATACGCAGTATTTT	CASSGGSRGTDTQYF
-	TRBD2	TRBV2	TRBJ2-3	TGTGCCAGGCGGCCGGGGGGGAGCACAGGTACGCAGTATTTT	CARRPGGSTGTQYF
-	-	TRBV7-9	TRBJ2-1	TGTGCCAGCAGCGGGCGACCCTCGCGGGATGAGCAGTTCTTC	CASSGRPSRDEQFF
many	-	TRBV7-9	TRBJ1-1	TGTGCCAGCAGCCTGCTCGGGGCCGCCACTGAAGCTTTCTTT	CASSLLGAATEAFF
-	TRBD2	TRBV7-2	TRBJ2-3	TGTGCCAGCAGCGCGTCTAGCGGGGGACAGTCCGATACGCAGTATTTT	CASSASSGGQSDTQYF
-	TRBD2	TRBV13	TRBJ2-1	TGTGCCAGCAGCTTAGCGACTAGCTTCAGCTCCTACAATGAGCAGTTCTTC	CASSLATSFSSYNEQFF
-	TRBD1	TRBV27	TRBJ2-5	TGTGCCAGCAGTTTGGGACAGGAAACGTACCAAGAGACCCAGTACTTC	CASSLGQETYQETQYF
many	-	TRBV6-1	TRBJ2-2	TGTGCCAGCAGTAGGATAGTCACGAACACCGGGGAGCTGTTTTTT	CASSRIVTNTGELFF
many	-	TRBV7-9	TRBJ2-2	TGTGCCAGCACCCTCCTCGGGTCGAACACCGGGGAGCTGTTTTTT	CASTLLGSNTGELFF
-	-	TRBV6-2/TRBV6-3	TRBJ2-1	TGTGCCAGCAGTTCGACTCTTAAGGGATCCTACAATGAGCAGTTCTTC	CASSSTLKGSYNEQFF
many	TRBD1	TRBV12-3/TRBV12-4	TRBJ2-7	TGTGCCAGCAGTGACAGGGGGCTTAGCTCCTACGAGCAGTACTTC	CASSDRGLSSYEQYF
-	TRBD1	TRBV6-1	TRBJ1-6	TGTGCCAGCAGCCAACCGACCGGGACAGGGAGTAATTCACCCCTCCACTTT	CASSQPTGTGSNSPLHF
many	TRBD1	TRBV28	TRBJ1-5	TGTGCCAGCAGTCACATATGGGGACAGGCGAAGCGGCCCCAGCATTTT	CASSHIWGQAKRPQHF
many	-	TRBV2	TRBJ1-4	TGTGCCAGCAGGGAAGGCAGGGCGGCTGAAAAACTGTTTTTT	CASREGRAAEKLFF
-	-	TRBV12-3/TRBV12-4	TRBJ1-6	TGTGCCAGCAGCCCCGGGCGGGGACCTAATTCACCCCTCCACTTT	CASSPGRGPNSPLHF
many	-	TRBV2	TRBJ1-5	TGTGCCAGCAGGAAACCTGCAGACAATCAGCCCCAGCATTTT	CASRKPADNQPQHF
many	-	TRBV4-3	TRBJ1-5	TGCGCCAGCAGCCAAGCCCCAAATCAGCCCCAGCATTTT	CASSQAPNQPQHF
-	TRBD2	TRBV7-3	TRBJ2-7	TGTGCCAGCAGCTTGGTTCTAGCGGGAGAGGGTTCCTACGAGCAGTACTTC	CASSLVLAGEGSYEQYF
-	TRBD1	TRBV24-1	TRBJ2-1	TGTGCCACCAGTGATTTGCCTCGGGACAGCTCCTTGGGAAATGAGCAGTTCTTC	CATSDLPRDSSLGNEQFF
many	-	TRBV3-1	TRBJ1-4	TGTGCCAGCAGCCAAAACAGGAATGAAAAACTGTTTTTT	CASSQNRNEKLFF
many	-	TRBV7-2	TRBJ2-7	TGTGCCAGCAGCTTGGACGACTACGAGCAGTACTTC	CASSLDDYEQYF
many	-	TRBV20-1	TRBJ2-3	TGCAGTGCTCCACTAGCAAGTGTCACAGATACGCAGTATTTT	CSAPLASVTDTQYF
few	TRBD2	TRBV4-1	TRBJ2-3	TGCGCCAGCAGCCAGGGTGGGATAGCGGGGGGCCGTTTCGATACGCAGTATTTT	CASSQGGIAGGRFDTQYF
few	TRBD1	TRBV6-5	TRBJ1-2	TGTGCCAGCAGTTACGTTGACAGGGGGCGGGGTGGCTACACCTTC	CASSYVDRGRGGYTF
few	-	TRBV4-1	TRBJ2-3	TGCGCCAGCAGCCGGGCCCTAACAGATACGCAGTATTTT	CASSRALTDTQYF
many	TRBD1	TRBV4-3	TRBJ2-3	TGCGCCAGCAGCCAGGCCGGGACAGGCCACACAGATACGCAGTATTTT	CASSQAGTGHTDTQYF
many	-	TRBV6-1	TRBJ2-7	TGTGCCAGCAGGCACGGGACCTACGAGCAGTACTTC	CASRHGTYEQYF
-	TRBD1	TRBV2	TRBJ1-5	TGTGCCAGCACGACAGGGGCCGGAGGTCAGCCCCAGCATTTT	CASTTGAGGQPQHF
many	TRBD1	TRBV6-1	TRBJ2-2	TGTGCCAGCAGCGGACAGGGAAAGAACACCGGGGAGCTGTTTTTT	CASSGQGKNTGELFF
-	TRBD2	TRBV6-1	TRBJ2-3	TGTGCCAGTTCGGGGGGGGGGAGGGATACGCAGTATTTT	CASSGGGRDTQYF
-	TRBD1	TRBV20-1	TRBJ1-2	TGCAGTGCTAGCCTACCGGGACAGGGTGACTATGGCTACACCTTC	CSASLPGQGDYGYTF
-	-	TRBV14	TRBJ2-7	TGTGCCAGCAGCCACGGGGGGCGCGGGTACGAGCAGTACTTC	CASSHGGRGYEQYF
many	-	TRBV29-1	TRBJ2-1	TGCAGCGTTGATCGCAGCTACAATGAGCAGTTCTTC	CSVDRSYNEQFF
many	TRBD2	TRBV12-3/TRBV12-4	TRBJ2-1	TGTGCCAGCAGTTTGGCTAGCGGGGGACGCAATGAGCAGTTCTTC	CASSLASGGRNEQFF
-	TRBD2	TRBV4-3	TRBJ2-1	TGCGCCAGCAGCCAGCCCAGGACTAGCGGGTCCCGCTCCTACAATGAGCAGTTCTTC	CASSQPRTSGSRSYNEQFF
-	-	TRBV6-5	TRBJ2-7	TGTGCCAGCAGTTACGCCCTTTGGTCGAGTACAGGCGAGCAGTACTTC	CASSYALWSSTGEQYF
many	-	TRBV5-1	TRBJ1-1	TGCGCCAGCAGCTTTTCAGGGGCCGTAGAGAACACTGAAGCTTTCTTT	CASSFSGAVENTEAFF
many	-	TRBV11-1	TRBJ2-3	TGTGCCAGCAGCTACGGGACAAGGGGTACAGATACGCAGTATTTT	CASSYGTRGTDTQYF
many	TRBD1	TRBV18	TRBJ1-1	TGTGCCAGCTCACCACGAAGGACAGGGGCCTCCGCAACTGAAGCTTTCTTT	CASSPRRTGASATEAFF
many	-	TRBV28	TRBJ2-3	TGTGCCAGCAGTTTATCCGGATCAGGGGCGGTTACGCAGTATTTT	CASSLSGSGAVTQYF
-	-	TRBV20-1	TRBJ2-5	TGCAGTGCTAGGCCACATGATCCCTTC	CSARPHDPF
many	TRBD2	TRBV27	TRBJ2-5	TGTGCCAGCAGTTTATCGGAGACTAGCGGGGGGCTACAAGAGACCCAGTACTTC	CASSLSETSGGLQETQYF